Below are 10 T cell receptor beta chains sequenced from a single sample in a study of T cell responses to AZD1222 COVID-19 vaccine. Sequenced by immunoSEQ multiplex PCR; TCRdb stores in-frame clones only, minus some. The sample shows over 150,000 clones, 94% of them seen only once. The source material was peripheral blood, sampled 28 days after the second AZD1222 dose. These receptors originate from an adult who received the AZD1222 COVID-19 vaccine.

The chain combines TRBV10-3 with TRBJ2-3; D may be TRBD2 (6 bases). V was shortened by 6 bases and J by 0 bases, with 10 bases between the two germline ends. The CDR3 extends over 14 amino acids. Germline V gene sequence: CDR1 ENHRY, CDR2 SYGVKD. The CDR3 DNA follows: TGTGCCATCAGCGGGACTGCTAGCACAGATACGCAGTATTTT. Amino acid sequence: CAISGTASTDTQYF.

The V call is TRBV27, the J call TRBJ1-1, with 8 bases that match TRBD1. The CDR3 runs to 17 residues. CDR1 and CDR2 from the germline V gene are MNHEY and SMNVEV (reference sequence). Trimming took 1 base from V and 5 from J; bases not matched to a gene: 12. CDR3 sequence reads: CASSLFARPDRVTEAFF. In DNA, the CDR3 is TGTGCCAGCAGTTTATTCGCCCGGCCGGACAGGGTGACTGAAGCTTTCTTT.

The rearrangement uses TRBV28 and TRBJ2-6; D not certain. There are 16 residues in the CDR3. Between the trimmed V and J ends, which lost 1 base and 0 bases, there was a span of 7 bases. Germline assignment: CDR1 MDHEN and CDR2 SYDVKM. The CDR3 loop reads CASSLLWNSGANVLTF. CDR3 nucleotide sequence: TGTGCCAGCAGTTTATTATGGAACTCTGGGGCCAACGTCCTGACTTTC. Complete variable domain (other parts from reference TRBV28 and TRBJ2-6): DVKVTQSSRYLVKRTGEKVFLECVQDMDHENMFWYRQDPGLGLRLIYFSYDVKMKEKGDIPEGYSVSREKKERFSLILESASTNQTSMYLCASSLLWNSGANVLTFGAGSRLTVL.

The CDR3 DNA follows: TGTGCCAGCAGCCCCCAGACAGGGGGCGATTATGGCTACACCTTC. Translated, it gives CASSPQTGGDYGYTF. The V call is TRBV7-3, the J call TRBJ1-2; 10 nucleotides match TRBD1. J was trimmed by 5 bases and V by 5 bases; bases with no gene match: 8. This CDR3 contains 15 residues. Germline values: CDR1 SGHTA, CDR2 FQGTGA.

This clone was seen a few times. J is TRBJ1-3 and V is TRBV3-1 (or the pseudogene TRBV3-2), with D perhaps matching TRBD1 (5 bases). Trimming stripped 0 bases from V and 0 bases from J, with 12 bases between. Germline CDR1 is LGHDT and CDR2 is YNNKEL (reference sequence). The CDR3 covers 17 residues. The CDR3 DNA reads as TGTGCCAGCAGCCAAGATGAGCAGGGTCTCTCTGGAAACACCATATATTTT. Translation gives CASSQDEQGLSGNTIYF.

This clone came up once. The gene calls are TRBV5-1 and TRBJ1-2; D is unclear. The CDR3 runs to 14 residues. CDR1 SGHRS and CDR2 YFSETQ come from the germline V gene. V was clipped by 3 bases and J by 2 bases, with 11 bases between them. The CDR3 reads CASSSLTENYGYTF. The CDR3 DNA follows: TGCGCCAGCAGCTCCCTAACTGAGAACTATGGCTACACCTTC.

This chain joins TRBV7-8 and TRBJ2-1; 10 nucleotides agree with TRBD2. CDR3 length: 16 amino acids. V lost 1 base to trimming and J lost 10 bases; unmatched junction nucleotides: 10. CDR1 is SGHVS, CDR2 FQNEAQ, per germline. The chain's CDR3 is CASSLVLSSGGREQFF. In DNA, the CDR3 is TGTGCCAGCAGCTTAGTTTTGTCTAGCGGGGGCCGGGAGCAGTTCTTC.

The chain carries TRBV6-4 and TRBJ2-3; D possibly matches TRBD1 or TRBD2 (6 bases each). Deletions cut 5 bases from V and 9 bases from J, with 21 bases between. The CDR3 is 15 amino acids. The germline CDR1 and CDR2 sequences are MRHNA and SNTAGT. CDR3 amino acids: CASSRQATGGGTQYF. CDR3 sequence (DNA): TGTGCCAGCAGTCGACAAGCGACAGGTGGAGGGACGCAGTATTTT.

This rearrangement joins TRBV19 to TRBJ2-3, with 10 bases matching TRBD2. Trimming cost V 3 bases and J 12 bases; bases outside gene matches: 3. This CDR3 is built from 12 residues. CDR1 is LNHDA, CDR2 SQIVND, per germline (reference sequence). CDR3 in amino acids: CASSILAGEQYF. In DNA form, the CDR3 reads TGTGCCAGTAGTATCCTAGCGGGGGAACAGTATTTT.

The chain couples TRBV11-1 to TRBJ2-1; TRBD2 agrees at 7 bases. Germline CDR1 SGHAT, CDR2 FQDESV (reference sequence). The CDR3 contains 15 residues. The junction had 2 bases not matched to a gene; V was cut back by 3 bases and J by 0 bases. CDR3 bases: TGTGCCAGCAGCTTGAGCGGGACCTCCTACAATGAGCAGTTCTTC. Translation gives CASSLSGTSYNEQFF.